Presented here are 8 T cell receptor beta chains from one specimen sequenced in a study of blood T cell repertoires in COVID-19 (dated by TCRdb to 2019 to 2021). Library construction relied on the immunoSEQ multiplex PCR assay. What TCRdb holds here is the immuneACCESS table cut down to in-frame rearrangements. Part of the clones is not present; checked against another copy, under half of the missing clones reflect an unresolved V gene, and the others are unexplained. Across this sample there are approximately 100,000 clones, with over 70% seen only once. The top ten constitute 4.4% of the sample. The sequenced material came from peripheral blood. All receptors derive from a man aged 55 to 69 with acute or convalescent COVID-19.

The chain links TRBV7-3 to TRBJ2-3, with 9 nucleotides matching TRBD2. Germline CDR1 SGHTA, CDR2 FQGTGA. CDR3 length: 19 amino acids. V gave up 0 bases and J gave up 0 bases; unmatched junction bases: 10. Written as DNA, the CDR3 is TGTGCCAGCAGCTTAACCCATAGCGGGAGCGCGGGGAGCACAGATACGCAGTATTTT. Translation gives CASSLTHSGSAGSTDTQYF.

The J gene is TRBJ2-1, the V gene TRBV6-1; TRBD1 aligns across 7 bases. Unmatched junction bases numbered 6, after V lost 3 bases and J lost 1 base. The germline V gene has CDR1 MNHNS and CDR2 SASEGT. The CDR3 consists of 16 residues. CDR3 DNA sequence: TGTGCCAGCAGTGACTACCGACAGGGTTCCTACAATGAGCAGTTCTTC. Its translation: CASSDYRQGSYNEQFF.

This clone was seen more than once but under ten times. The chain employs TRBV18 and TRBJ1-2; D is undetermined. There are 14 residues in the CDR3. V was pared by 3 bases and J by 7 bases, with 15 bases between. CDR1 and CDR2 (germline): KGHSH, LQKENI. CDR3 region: CASSPGVEGRGYTF. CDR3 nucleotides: TGTGCCAGCTCACCTGGGGTAGAGGGTCGTGGCTACACCTTC.

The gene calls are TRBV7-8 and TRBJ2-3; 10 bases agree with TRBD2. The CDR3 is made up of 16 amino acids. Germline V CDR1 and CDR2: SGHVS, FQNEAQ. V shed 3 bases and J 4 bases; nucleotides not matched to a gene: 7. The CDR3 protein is CASSFTLAGVPDTQYF. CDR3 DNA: TGTGCCAGCAGCTTCACCCTAGCGGGGGTTCCAGATACGCAGTATTTT.

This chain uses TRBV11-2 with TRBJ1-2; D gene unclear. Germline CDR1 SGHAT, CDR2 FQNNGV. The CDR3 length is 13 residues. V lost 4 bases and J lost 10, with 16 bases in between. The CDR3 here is CASSSRNSIIYTF. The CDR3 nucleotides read TGTGCCAGCAGCTCAAGGAACAGCATCATCTACACCTTC. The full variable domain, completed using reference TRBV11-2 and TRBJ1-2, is EAGVAQSPRYKIIEKRQSVAFWCNPISGHATLYWYQQILGQGPKLLIQFQNNGVVDDSQLPKDRFSAERLKGVDSTLKIQPAKLEDSAVYLCASSSRNSIIYTFGSGTRLTVV.

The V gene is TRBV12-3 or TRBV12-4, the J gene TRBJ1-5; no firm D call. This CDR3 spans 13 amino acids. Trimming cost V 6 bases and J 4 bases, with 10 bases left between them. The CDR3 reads CASRLGQNQPQHF. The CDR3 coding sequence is TGTGCCAGCAGACTGGGCCAAAATCAGCCCCAGCATTTT.

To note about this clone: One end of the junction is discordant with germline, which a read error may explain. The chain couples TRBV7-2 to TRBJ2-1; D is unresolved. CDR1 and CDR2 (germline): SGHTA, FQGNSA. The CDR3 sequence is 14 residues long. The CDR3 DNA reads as TGTGCCAGCACCTTAGACCCAGTGTACAATGAGCAGTTCTTC. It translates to CASTLDPVYNEQFF.

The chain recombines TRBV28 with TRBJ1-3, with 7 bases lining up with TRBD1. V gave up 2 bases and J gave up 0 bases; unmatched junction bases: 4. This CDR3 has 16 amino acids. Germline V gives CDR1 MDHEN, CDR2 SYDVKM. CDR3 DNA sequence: TGTGCCAGCAGTTTACGGACAGGCGGCTCTGGAAACACCATATATTTT. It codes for CASSLRTGGSGNTIYF.